The rows below give T cell receptor beta chains drawn from one sample of a study of T cells in Graves' hyperthyroidism and ophthalmopathy. Each CDR3 protein is one row after TCRdb ran MiXCR on the multiplex PCR reads. The data contain about 640,000 distinct CDR3 sequences, about 14% of them singletons. The material sequenced was blood. These receptors came from a woman aged 50 to 60 with Graves' ophthalmopathy. Each CDR3 is given with its conserved first and last residue. The D gene is left open where the match is weak. Only part of the rows carry a size: once, few, many, or a class if the clone is expanded.

abundance	j_gene	v_gene	len	d_gene	CDR3nt	CDR3aa
.	TRBJ2-3	TRBV5-1	15	.	TGCGCCAGCAGCTTCAGGCAGGGGCTCCCAGATACGCAGTATTTT	CASSFRQGLPDTQYF
many	TRBJ2-1	TRBV4-3	15	.	TGCGCCAGCAGCCTCCGGAGATGGGTCAGCAATGAGCAGTTCTTC	CASSLRRWVSNEQFF
many	TRBJ2-1	TRBV7-3	16	.	TGTGCCAGCAGCCCTCATGGGGACTCCGCCTACAATGAGCAGTTCTTC	CASSPHGDSAYNEQFF
.	TRBJ2-7	TRBV5-1	16	TRBD2	TGCGCCAGCCGTAGGGGGACTAGCGGGTTATCCTACGAGCAGTACTTC	CASRRGTSGLSYEQYF
.	TRBJ2-5	TRBV6-2/TRBV6-3	15	TRBD2	TGTGCCAGCAGAGGGACTAGCGGCTACCAAGAGACCCAGTACTTC	CASRGTSGYQETQYF
many	TRBJ2-1	TRBV11-3	17	.	TGTGCCAGCAGCTTAGGGCCTACGGGACTTACCTCCGGTGAGCAGTTCTTC	CASSLGPTGLTSGEQFF
many	TRBJ1-5	TRBV30	13	.	TGTGCCTGGAGTGTAGAGTTGGGACAGCCCCAGCATTTT	CAWSVELGQPQHF
.	TRBJ1-3	TRBV7-2	16	.	TGTGCCAGCAGCTTAGATACAGGGCCCTCTGGAAACACCATATATTTT	CASSLDTGPSGNTIYF
many	TRBJ1-2	TRBV20-1	16	.	TGCAGTGCTTCCGACCTGCGAGGGGACTTTAACTATGGCTACACCTTC	CSASDLRGDFNYGYTF
many	TRBJ2-3	TRBV12-3/TRBV12-4	15	TRBD2	TGTGCCAGCGCCCCACTAGCGGGAACGAAAGATACGCAGTATTTT	CASAPLAGTKDTQYF
few	TRBJ1-3	TRBV20-1	17	.	TGCAGTGCTAGAGATTCCGGAGCAGGCCCGGGACGAAACACCATATATTTT	CSARDSGAGPGRNTIYF
many	TRBJ2-7	TRBV20-1	13	TRBD2	TGCAGTGCTAGGGGGCGGGAGGACTACGAGCAGTACTTC	CSARGREDYEQYF
few	TRBJ2-4	TRBV19	16	.	TGTGCCAGTAGTATTATGGGGACACTAGCCAAAAACATTCAGTACTTC	CASSIMGTLAKNIQYF
many	TRBJ2-5	TRBV7-9	12	.	TGTGCCAGCAGCTTGGGTTGGGAGACCCAGTACTTC	CASSLGWETQYF
.	TRBJ2-3	TRBV12-3/TRBV12-4	16	.	TGTGCCAGCAGAAAAGGTGGTAGTCCCCGCACAGATACGCAGTATTTT	CASRKGGSPRTDTQYF